This T cell receptor (beta chain) is from a study of T cell responses to AZD1222 COVID-19 vaccine. Repertoires were generated with immunoSEQ multiplex PCR, while TCRdb's copy carries only in-frame clones and drops some. The sample shows some 190,000 clones, 80% to 95% of them seen only once. The CDR3 runs to 15 residues. CDR1 is LGHNA and CDR2 is YSLEER in the germline V gene. The V gene end was trimmed by 2 bases and the J gene end by 14 bases; junction bases not matched to a gene: 16. This sample comprised peripheral blood, obtained on day 0 of AZD1222 vaccination. The receptor was derived from an adult in good health. This chain connects TRBV4-3 to TRBJ1-2, with TRBD1 identical over 8 bases. The CDR3, as DNA: TGCGCCAGCAGCCAACATCTAACAGGGGGTCTTGAGGGGACCTTC. Residues: CASSQHLTGGLEGTF.